This T cell receptor (beta chain) stems from a study of CD8 T cells in Susac syndrome. Whole-study context: Of the sequenced Susac syndrome patients, about 6 had active disease and eight were in remission. There were Susac syndrome patients who were therapy-naive at blood draw, others on corticosteroids, and others on intravenous immunoglobulin alone.

The V and J ends lost 6 bases and 3 bases respectively, with 14 bases between them. CDR1 SQVTM and CDR2 ANQGSEA come from the germline V gene. The CDR3 has 13 residues. As to this clonotype: What it binds is unknown.

The authors reverse transcribed about 0.45 to 1 ug RNA with random hexamers. The TCR beta CDR3 was amplified by immunoSEQ multiplex PCR across 54 Vbeta, 13 Jbeta. TCRdb reprocessed the immunoSEQ multiplex PCR reads via MiXCR and lists one record per CDR3 protein. This sample has about 150,000 distinct CDR3 sequences, with approximately 95% found just once. Study observations and caveats: Clonal expansion did not appear in Susac syndrome CD4+ T cell repertoires.

V is TRBV29-1 and J is TRBJ1-2, with a possible D match to TRBD1 (6 bases). The receptor was derived from a human donor with Susac syndrome. Sequenced input: CD4+ T cells from PBMCs. The CDR3 nucleotides read TGCAGCGTAAACGACAGGAGCGACTATGGCTACACCTTC. Protein: CSVNDRSDYGYTF.